Listed below are T cell receptor beta chains from one sample, sequenced in a study of CD8+CD57+ T cells in acquired aplastic anemia. TCRdb reprocessed the reads via MiXCR and lists one record per CDR3 protein. Here the sample spans 120,000 or so distinct CDR3 sequences, roughly 40% being singletons. The sample taken for sequencing was sorted CD4+, CD8+, or CD8+CD57+ T cells (not recorded which) from PBMCs. Receptor source: a human donor with aplastic anemia. Both conserved end residues are part of each CDR3. Fields, in order: clone size, V gene, J gene, D gene, CDR3 DNA, CDR3 protein. A D gene is named only where the DNA matches it firmly. Clone size is stated in some rows and not others, as once, few, many or a class when expanded.

.	TRBV25-1	TRBJ2-7	TRBD1	TGTGCCAGCAGCCATCCAGGGACAGGGGACATCGAGCAGTACTTC	CASSHPGTGDIEQYF
few	TRBV12-3/TRBV12-4	TRBJ2-1	.	TGTGCCAGCAGTTTAAACCCCTCAGGTGGAGGTGAGCAGTTCTTC	CASSLNPSGGGEQFF
.	TRBV5-1	TRBJ2-1	TRBD1	TGCGCCAGCAGCTTGGGGACAGGGGGGAGTAAAAGCTCCTACAATGAGCAGTTCTTC	CASSLGTGGSKSSYNEQFF
many	TRBV14	TRBJ2-5	.	TGTGCCAGCAGCCAAGCTTACGGGAAACAAGAGACCCAGTACTTC	CASSQAYGKQETQYF
few	TRBV10-3	TRBJ1-2	.	TGTGCCATCAGTGCCCTGGATCTCGAACTCACCTTC	CAISALDLELTF
.	TRBV7-9	TRBJ1-1	TRBD1	TGTGCCAGCGGGGGACAGCGTGAAGCTTTCTTT	CASGGQREAFF
.	TRBV5-1	TRBJ1-2	TRBD1	TGCGCCAGCAGCTCAGGACAGGGATATGGCTACACCTTC	CASSSGQGYGYTF
.	TRBV12-3/TRBV12-4	TRBJ2-2	.	TGTGCCAGCAGTCCCGTGAGGGCAAACACCGGGGAGCTGTTTTTT	CASSPVRANTGELFF
many	TRBV29-1	TRBJ1-2	TRBD1	TGCAGCGCCACCCGGGACAGTAACTATGGCTACACCTTC	CSATRDSNYGYTF
many	TRBV5-1	TRBJ2-1	TRBD1	TGCGCCAGCAGCTTGGGAGGGGGCGGGTATAATGAGCAGTTCTTC	CASSLGGGGYNEQFF
.	TRBV10-3	TRBJ1-1	TRBD1	TGTGCCATCAGTGGAGGTGCGGGACAGGGTGCTGAAGCTTTCTTT	CAISGGAGQGAEAFF
many	TRBV5-1	TRBJ2-7	TRBD1	TGCGCCAGTGGGGACAGGTCCTACGAGCAGTACTTC	CASGDRSYEQYF
many	TRBV6-2/TRBV6-3	TRBJ2-7	TRBD1	TGTGCCAGCAGTTACTCGGACAGGACCTTCGGAACCTACGAGCAGTACTTC	CASSYSDRTFGTYEQYF
once	TRBV19	TRBJ1-5	.	TGTGCCAGTAGTAGGGGTTTCCTGGGCAATCAGCCCCAGCATTTT	CASSRGFLGNQPQHF
many	TRBV11-2	TRBJ2-3	.	TGTGCCAGCAGCTTAGGGTACGGCTACCGGGCAGATACGCAGTATTTT	CASSLGYGYRADTQYF
.	TRBV11-2	TRBJ2-1	.	TGTGCCAGCAGCCCCAGGTTTTCATTAGGCGATGAGCAGTTCTTC	CASSPRFSLGDEQFF
many	TRBV12-3/TRBV12-4	TRBJ2-2	.	TGTGCCAGCACCCAAGGAGGGAACACCGGGGAGCTGTTTTTT	CASTQGGNTGELFF
.	TRBV29-1	TRBJ2-7	.	TGCAGCGTTGGGGAAGGGGGGACCTACGAGCAGTACTTC	CSVGEGGTYEQYF
many	TRBV4-2	TRBJ1-5	.	TGTGCCAGCAGCCAAGAGACAGGCAATCAGCCCCAGCATTTT	CASSQETGNQPQHF
.	TRBV24-1	TRBJ2-5	.	TGCGCCACCAGTGGCGCCAGCGAAGGGACCCAGTACTTC	CATSGASEGTQYF
.	TRBV2	TRBJ1-3	.	TGTGCCAGCAGTGCTCAAAATCGAAACACCATATATTTT	CASSAQNRNTIYF
many	TRBV20-1	TRBJ1-5	.	TGCAGTGCTAGAGGAAGAATAGGACACCGCAATCAGCCCCAGCATTTT	CSARGRIGHRNQPQHF
many	TRBV9	TRBJ2-5	.	TGTGCCAGCAGCGTAGGGCCAAGGGAGACCCAGTACTTC	CASSVGPRETQYF
.	TRBV20-1	TRBJ1-4	.	TGCAGTGCTAGAGGACAGCTAAATGAAGAACTGTTTTTT	CSARGQLNEELFF
.	TRBV19	TRBJ2-1	TRBD2	TGTGCCAGTAGCCCTAGCGGACTAGCGGGGGGTTTCTCCTACAATGAGCAGTTCTTC	CASSPSGLAGGFSYNEQFF